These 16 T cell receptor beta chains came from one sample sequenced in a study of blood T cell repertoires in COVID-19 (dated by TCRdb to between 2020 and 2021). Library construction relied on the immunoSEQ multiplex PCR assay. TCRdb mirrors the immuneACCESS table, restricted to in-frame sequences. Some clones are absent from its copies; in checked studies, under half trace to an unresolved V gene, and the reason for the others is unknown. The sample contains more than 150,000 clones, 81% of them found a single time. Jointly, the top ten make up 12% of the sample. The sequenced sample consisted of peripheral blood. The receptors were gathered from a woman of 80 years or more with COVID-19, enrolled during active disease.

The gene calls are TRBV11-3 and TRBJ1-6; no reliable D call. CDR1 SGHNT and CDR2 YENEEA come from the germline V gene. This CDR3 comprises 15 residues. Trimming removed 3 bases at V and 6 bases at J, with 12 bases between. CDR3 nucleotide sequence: TGTGCCAGCAGCTTGAGGGCGGATCGTAATTCACCCCTCCACTTT. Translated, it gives CASSLRADRNSPLHF.

For the CDR3, the DNA is TGTGCCAGCAGCCCGCGGTCGAACGAGCAGTACTTC. Translating gives CASSPRSNEQYF. V is TRBV13 and J is TRBJ2-7; no definite D call. CDR3 length: 12 amino acids. Trimming left V 5 bases short and J 5 bases short, with 10 bases between. Germline V gives CDR1 PRHDT, CDR2 FYEKMQ (reference sequence).

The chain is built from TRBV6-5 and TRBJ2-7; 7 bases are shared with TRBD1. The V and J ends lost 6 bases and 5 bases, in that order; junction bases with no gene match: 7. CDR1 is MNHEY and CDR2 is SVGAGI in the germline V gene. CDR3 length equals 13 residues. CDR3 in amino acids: CASRRRQGHEQYF. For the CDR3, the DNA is TGTGCCAGCAGAAGAAGACAGGGCCACGAGCAGTACTTC.

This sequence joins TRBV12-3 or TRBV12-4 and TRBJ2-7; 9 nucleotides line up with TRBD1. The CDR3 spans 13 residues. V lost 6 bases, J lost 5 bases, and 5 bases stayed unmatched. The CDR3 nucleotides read TGTGCCAGCAGCCCCGGACAGGGGCACGAGCAGTACTTC. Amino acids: CASSPGQGHEQYF.

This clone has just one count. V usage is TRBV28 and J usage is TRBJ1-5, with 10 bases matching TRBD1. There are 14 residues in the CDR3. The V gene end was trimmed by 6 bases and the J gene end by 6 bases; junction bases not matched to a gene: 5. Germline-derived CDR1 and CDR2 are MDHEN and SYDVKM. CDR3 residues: CASREGTGVQPQHF. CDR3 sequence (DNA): TGTGCCAGCAGGGAGGGGACAGGGGTTCAGCCCCAGCATTTT.

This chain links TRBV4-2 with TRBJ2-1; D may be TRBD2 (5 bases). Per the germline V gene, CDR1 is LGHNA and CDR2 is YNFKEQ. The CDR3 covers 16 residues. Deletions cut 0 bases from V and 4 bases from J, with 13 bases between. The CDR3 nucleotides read TGTGCCAGCAGCCAAGATCGAGGGTGGGGTTACAATGAGCAGTTCTTC. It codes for CASSQDRGWGYNEQFF.

The CDR3 sequence is CATSRDTGNTGELFF. The CDR3 DNA follows: TGTGCCACCAGCAGAGATACAGGGAACACCGGGGAGCTGTTTTTT. The rearrangement links TRBV15 to TRBJ2-2; TRBD1 is a possible D gene (5 bases). This CDR3 spans 15 amino acids. Per the germline V gene, CDR1 is LNHNV and CDR2 is YYDKDF (reference sequence). V was trimmed by 0 bases and J by 1 base, leaving 6 bases between them.

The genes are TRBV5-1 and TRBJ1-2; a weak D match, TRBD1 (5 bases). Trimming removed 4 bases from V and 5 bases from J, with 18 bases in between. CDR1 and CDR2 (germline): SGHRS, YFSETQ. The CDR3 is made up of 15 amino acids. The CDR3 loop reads CASSPESGLVYGYTF. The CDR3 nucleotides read TGCGCCAGCAGCCCCGAGTCAGGGTTAGTGTATGGCTACACCTTC.

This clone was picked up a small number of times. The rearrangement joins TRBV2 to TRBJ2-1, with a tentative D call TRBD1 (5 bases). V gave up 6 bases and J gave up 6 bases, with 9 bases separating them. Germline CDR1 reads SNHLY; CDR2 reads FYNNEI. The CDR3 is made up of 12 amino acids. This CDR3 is CASSRVSNEQFF. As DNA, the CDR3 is TGTGCCAGCAGCAGGGTAAGCAATGAGCAGTTCTTC.

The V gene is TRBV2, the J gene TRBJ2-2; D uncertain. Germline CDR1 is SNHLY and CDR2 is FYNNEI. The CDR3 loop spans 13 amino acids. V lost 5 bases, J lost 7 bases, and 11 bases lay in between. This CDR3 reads CASSSYPSGELFF. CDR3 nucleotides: TGTGCCAGCAGTTCCTACCCAAGCGGGGAGCTGTTTTTT.

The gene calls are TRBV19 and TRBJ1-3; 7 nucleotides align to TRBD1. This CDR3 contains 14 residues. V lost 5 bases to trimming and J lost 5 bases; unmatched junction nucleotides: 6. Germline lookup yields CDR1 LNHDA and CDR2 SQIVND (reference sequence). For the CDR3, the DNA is TGTGCCAGTAGTCCGCGACAGGGCAGAAACACCATATATTTT. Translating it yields CASSPRQGRNTIYF.

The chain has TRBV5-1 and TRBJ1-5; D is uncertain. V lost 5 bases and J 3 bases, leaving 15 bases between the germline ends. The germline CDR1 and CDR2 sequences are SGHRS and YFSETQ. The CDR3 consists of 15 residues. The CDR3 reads CASSPDPGANQPQHF. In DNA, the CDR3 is TGCGCCAGCAGTCCAGACCCAGGTGCCAATCAGCCCCAGCATTTT.

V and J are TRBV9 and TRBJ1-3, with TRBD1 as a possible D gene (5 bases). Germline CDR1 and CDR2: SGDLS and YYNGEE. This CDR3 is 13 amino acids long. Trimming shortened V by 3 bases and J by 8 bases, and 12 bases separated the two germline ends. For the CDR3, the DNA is TGTGCCAGCAGCGGACCTACAGGTGACACCATATATTTT. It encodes CASSGPTGDTIYF.

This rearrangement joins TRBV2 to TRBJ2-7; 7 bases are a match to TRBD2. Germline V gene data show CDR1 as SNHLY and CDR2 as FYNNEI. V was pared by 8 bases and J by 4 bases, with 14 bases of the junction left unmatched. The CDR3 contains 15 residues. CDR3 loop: CASSREAGREYEQYF. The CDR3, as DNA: TGTGCCAGCTCGAGAGAGGCTGGGCGGGAGTACGAGCAGTACTTC.

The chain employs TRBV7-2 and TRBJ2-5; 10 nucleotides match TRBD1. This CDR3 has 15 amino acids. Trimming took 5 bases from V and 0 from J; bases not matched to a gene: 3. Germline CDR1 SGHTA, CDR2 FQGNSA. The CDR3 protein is CASSVDRGYQETQYF. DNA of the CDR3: TGTGCCAGCAGCGTGGACAGGGGGTACCAAGAGACCCAGTACTTC. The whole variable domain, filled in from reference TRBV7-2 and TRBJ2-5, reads GAGVSQSPSNKVTEKGKDVELRCDPISGHTALYWYRQSLGQGLEFLIYFQGNSAPDKSGLPSDRFSAERTGGSVSTLTIQRTQQEDSAVYLCASSVDRGYQETQYFGPGTRLLVL.

The chain's CDR3 is CASSRGTGGHGYTF. In nucleotides, the CDR3 is TGTGCCAGCAGCCGCGGGACAGGGGGCCATGGCTACACCTTC. This sequence joins TRBV2 and TRBJ1-2; TRBD1 agrees at 12 bases. The ends lost 6 bases at V and 6 bases at J; junction bases unmatched: 5. The CDR3 contains 14 residues. Per the germline V gene, CDR1 is SNHLY and CDR2 is FYNNEI.